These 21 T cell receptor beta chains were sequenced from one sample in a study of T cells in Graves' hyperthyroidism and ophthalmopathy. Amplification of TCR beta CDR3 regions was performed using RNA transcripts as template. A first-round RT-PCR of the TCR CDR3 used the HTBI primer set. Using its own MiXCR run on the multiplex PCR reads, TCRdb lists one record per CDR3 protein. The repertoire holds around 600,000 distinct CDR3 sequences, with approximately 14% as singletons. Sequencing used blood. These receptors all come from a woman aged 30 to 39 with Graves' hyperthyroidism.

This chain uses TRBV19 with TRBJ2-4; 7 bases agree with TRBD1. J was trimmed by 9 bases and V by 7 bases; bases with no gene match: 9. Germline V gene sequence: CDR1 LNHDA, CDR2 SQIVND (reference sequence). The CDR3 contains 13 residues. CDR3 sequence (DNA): TGTGCCAGTAATCAACAGGGGATCGGCATTCAGTACTTC. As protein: CASNQQGIGIQYF.

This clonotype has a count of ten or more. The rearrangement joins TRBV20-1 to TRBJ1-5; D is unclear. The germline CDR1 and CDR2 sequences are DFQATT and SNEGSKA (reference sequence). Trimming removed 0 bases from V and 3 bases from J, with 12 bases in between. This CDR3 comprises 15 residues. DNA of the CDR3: TGCAGTGCTAGAGATCCCCCGGGGATCAATCAGCCCCAGCATTTT. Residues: CSARDPPGINQPQHF.

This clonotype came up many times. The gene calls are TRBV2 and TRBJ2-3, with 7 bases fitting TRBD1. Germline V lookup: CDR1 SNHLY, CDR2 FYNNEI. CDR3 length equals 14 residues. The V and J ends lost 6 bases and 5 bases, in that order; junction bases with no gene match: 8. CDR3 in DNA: TGTGCCAGCAGCCAGACAGGGCTGGGAGATACGCAGTATTTT. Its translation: CASSQTGLGDTQYF.

The CDR3 sequence is CSARDRVKEGNTGELFF. CDR3 sequence (DNA): TGCAGTGCTAGAGATAGGGTGAAAGAGGGCAACACCGGGGAGCTGTTTTTT. The gene calls are TRBV20-1 and TRBJ2-2; maybe TRBD2 (5 bases). The V gene lost 0 bases and the J gene lost 2 bases, with 16 bases spanning the gap. Germline CDR1 DFQATT, CDR2 SNEGSKA (reference sequence). This CDR3 has 17 amino acids.

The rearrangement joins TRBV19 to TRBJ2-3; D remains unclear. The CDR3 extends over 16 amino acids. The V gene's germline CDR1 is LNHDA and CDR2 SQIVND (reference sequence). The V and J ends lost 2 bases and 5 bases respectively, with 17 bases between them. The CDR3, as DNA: TGTGCCAGTAGTATAAGGGCGAGTCGTATAGGAGATACGCAGTATTTT. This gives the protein CASSIRASRIGDTQYF.

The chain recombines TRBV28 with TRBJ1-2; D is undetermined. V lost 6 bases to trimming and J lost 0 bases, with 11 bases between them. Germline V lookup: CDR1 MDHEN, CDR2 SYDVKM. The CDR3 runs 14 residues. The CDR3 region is CASRERNPNYGYTF. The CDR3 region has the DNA TGTGCCAGCAGAGAGAGAAACCCTAACTATGGCTACACCTTC.

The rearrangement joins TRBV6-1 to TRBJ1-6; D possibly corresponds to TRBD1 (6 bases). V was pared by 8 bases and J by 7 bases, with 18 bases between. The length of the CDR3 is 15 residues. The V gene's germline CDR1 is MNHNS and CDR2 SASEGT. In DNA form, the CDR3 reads TGTGCCAGCGACTTCTACTTCCAGGGGAATTCACCCCTCCACTTT. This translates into CASDFYFQGNSPLHF.

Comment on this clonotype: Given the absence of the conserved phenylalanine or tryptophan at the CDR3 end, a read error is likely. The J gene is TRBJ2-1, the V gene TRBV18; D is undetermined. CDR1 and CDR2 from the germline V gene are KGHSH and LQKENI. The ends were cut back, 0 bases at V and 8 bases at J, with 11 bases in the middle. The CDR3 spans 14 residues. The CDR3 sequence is CASSPPLGFDEQFS. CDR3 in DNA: TGTGCCAGCTCACCACCTCTAGGGTTCGATGAGCAGTTCTCC.

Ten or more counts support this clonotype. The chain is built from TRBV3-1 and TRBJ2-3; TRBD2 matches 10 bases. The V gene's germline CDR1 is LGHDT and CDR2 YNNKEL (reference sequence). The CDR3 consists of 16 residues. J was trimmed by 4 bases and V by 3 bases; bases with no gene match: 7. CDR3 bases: TGTGCCAGCAGCCAGATCGGGACTAGCGTCGCAGATACGCAGTATTTT. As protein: CASSQIGTSVADTQYF.

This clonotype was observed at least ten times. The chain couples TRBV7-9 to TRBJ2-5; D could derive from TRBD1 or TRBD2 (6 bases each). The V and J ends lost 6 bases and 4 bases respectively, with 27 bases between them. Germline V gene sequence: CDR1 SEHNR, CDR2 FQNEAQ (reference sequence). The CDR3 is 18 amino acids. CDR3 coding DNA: TGTGCCAGCAGTCGGCCCTCAGGGGCCGGCGGGACGGGAGAGACCCAGTACTTC. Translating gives CASSRPSGAGGTGETQYF.

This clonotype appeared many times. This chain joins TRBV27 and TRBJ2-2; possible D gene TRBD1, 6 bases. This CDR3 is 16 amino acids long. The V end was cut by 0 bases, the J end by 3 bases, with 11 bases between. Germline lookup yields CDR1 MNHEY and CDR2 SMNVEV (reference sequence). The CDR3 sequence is CASSLSLQGDTGELFF. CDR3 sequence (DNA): TGTGCCAGCAGTTTATCGTTACAGGGCGACACCGGGGAGCTGTTTTTT.

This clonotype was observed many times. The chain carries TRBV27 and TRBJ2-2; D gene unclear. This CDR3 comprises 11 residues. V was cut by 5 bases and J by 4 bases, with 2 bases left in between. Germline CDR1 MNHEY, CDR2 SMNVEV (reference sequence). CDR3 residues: CASSATGELFF. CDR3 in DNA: TGTGCCAGCAGTGCCACCGGGGAGCTGTTTTTT.

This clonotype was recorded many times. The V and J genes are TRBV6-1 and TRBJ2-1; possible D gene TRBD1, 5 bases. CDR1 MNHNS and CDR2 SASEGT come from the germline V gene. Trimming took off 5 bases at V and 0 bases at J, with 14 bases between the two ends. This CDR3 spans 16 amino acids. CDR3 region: CASSSSPDSSYNEQFF. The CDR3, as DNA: TGTGCCAGCAGTTCGTCCCCCGACAGCTCCTACAATGAGCAGTTCTTC.

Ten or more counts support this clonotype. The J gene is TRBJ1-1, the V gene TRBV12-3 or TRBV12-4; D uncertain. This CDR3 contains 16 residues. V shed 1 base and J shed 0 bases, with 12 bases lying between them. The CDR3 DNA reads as TGTGCCAGCAGTTTAGGTATGGGTGGTTTGAACACTGAAGCTTTCTTT. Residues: CASSLGMGGLNTEAFF.

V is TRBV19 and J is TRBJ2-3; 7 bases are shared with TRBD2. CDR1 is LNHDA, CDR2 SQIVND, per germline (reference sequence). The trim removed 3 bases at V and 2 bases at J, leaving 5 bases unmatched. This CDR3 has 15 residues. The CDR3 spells CASSIGGSLTDTQYF. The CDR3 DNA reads TGTGCCAGTAGTATTGGCGGGAGCCTCACAGATACGCAGTATTTT. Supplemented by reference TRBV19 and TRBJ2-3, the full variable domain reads DGGITQSPKYLFRKEGQNVTLSCEQNLNHDAMYWYRQDPGQGLRLIYYSQIVNDFQKGDIAEGYSVSREKKESFPLTVTSAQKNPTAFYLCASSIGGSLTDTQYFGPGTRLTVL.

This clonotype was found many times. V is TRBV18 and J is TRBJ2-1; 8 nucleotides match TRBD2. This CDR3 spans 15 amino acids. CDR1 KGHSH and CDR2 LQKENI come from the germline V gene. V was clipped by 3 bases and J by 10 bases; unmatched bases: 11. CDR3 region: CASSPPGLGSREQFF. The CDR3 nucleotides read TGTGCCAGCTCACCCCCGGGACTAGGCTCGCGAGAGCAGTTCTTC.

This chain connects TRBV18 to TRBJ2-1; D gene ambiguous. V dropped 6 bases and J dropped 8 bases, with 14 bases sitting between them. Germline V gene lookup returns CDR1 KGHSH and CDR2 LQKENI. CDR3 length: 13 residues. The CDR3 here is CASSYTIGHEQFF. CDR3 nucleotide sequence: TGTGCCAGCTCTTATACGATAGGGCATGAGCAGTTCTTC.

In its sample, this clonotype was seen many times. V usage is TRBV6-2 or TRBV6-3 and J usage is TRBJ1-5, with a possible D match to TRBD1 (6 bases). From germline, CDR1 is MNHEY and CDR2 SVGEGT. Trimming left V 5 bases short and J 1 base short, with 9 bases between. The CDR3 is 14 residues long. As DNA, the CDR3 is TGTGCCAGCAGTCGGGGGGCAAGCAATCAGCCCCAGCATTTT. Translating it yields CASSRGASNQPQHF.

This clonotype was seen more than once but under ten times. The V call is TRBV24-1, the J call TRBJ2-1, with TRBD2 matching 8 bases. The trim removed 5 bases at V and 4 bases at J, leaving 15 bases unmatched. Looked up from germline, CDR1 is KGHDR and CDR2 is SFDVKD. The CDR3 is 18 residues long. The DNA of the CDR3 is TGTGCCACCAGTGGCGGTCCTTCCGCGGGAGGCTATTACAATGAGCAGTTCTTC. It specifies CATSGGPSAGGYYNEQFF.

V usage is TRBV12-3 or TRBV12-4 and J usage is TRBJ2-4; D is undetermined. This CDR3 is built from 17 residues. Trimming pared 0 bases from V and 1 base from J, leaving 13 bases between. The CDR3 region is CASSLAGTADAKNIQYF. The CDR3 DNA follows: TGTGCCAGCAGTTTAGCGGGTACAGCAGACGCCAAAAACATTCAGTACTTC.

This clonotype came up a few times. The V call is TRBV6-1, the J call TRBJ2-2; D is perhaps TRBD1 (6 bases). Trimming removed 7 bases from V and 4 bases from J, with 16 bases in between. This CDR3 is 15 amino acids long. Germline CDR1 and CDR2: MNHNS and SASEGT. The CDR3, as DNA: TGTGCCAGCAATGCTCCAGGGGTTAGCACCGGGGAGCTGTTTTTT. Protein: CASNAPGVSTGELFF.